The clone carrying this T cell receptor (beta chain) was seen repeatedly, ten times or more. The data are from a study of blood T cells in healthy people across ages. A second PCR of about 7 to 11 cycles used a sample-barcoded 5' primer and a J-beta primer mix. TCRdb used MiXCR to reprocess the 5' RACE reads, holding one entry per CDR3 protein. The sample includes about 1.7 million distinct CDR3 sequences, 28% of them seen just once. Healthy individuals of Caucasian origin from Russia, aged about 6 to 95, served as donors. Per sample, no less than 5 micrograms of total RNA were extracted. The receptor was isolated from a woman in her 30s in good health. Sequencing was carried out using blood.

The CDR3 region has the DNA TGCAGTGCTTCCGGGACTAGCGGCTACAATGAGCAGTTCTTC. Its protein is CSASGTSGYNEQFF. The genes are TRBV20-1 and TRBJ2-1; 11 bases agree with TRBD2. The CDR3 runs to 14 residues. Germline V gene sequence: CDR1 DFQATT, CDR2 SNEGSKA (reference sequence). J lost 3 bases, V lost 5 bases, and 3 bases had no gene match.